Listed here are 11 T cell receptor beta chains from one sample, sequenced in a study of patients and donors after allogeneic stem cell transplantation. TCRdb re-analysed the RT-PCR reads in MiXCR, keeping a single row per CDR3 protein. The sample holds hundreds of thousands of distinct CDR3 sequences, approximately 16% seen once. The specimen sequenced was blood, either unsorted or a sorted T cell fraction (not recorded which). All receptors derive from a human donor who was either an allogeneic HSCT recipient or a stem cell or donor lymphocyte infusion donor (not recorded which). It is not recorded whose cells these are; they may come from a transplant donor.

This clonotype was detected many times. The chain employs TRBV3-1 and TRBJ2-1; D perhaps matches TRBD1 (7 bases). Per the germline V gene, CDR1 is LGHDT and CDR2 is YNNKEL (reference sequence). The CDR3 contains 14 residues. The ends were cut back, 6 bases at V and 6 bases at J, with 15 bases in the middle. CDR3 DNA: TGTGCCAGCAGAGTAACAGGGGACTCCAATGAGCAGTTCTTC. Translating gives CASRVTGDSNEQFF.

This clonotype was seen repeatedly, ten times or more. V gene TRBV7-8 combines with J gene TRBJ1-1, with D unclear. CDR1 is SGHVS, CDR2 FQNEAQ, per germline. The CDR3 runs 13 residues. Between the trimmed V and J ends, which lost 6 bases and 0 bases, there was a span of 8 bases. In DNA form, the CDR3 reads TGTGCCAGCAGTTTATCCCTGAACACTGAAGCTTTCTTT. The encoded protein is CASSLSLNTEAFF.

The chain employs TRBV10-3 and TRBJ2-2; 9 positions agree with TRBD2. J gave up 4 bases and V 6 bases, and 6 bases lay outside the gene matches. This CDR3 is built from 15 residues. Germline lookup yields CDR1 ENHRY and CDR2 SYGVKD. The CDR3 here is CAIRMGLAGTGELFF. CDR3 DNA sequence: TGTGCCATCAGGATGGGACTAGCTGGCACCGGGGAGCTGTTTTTT.

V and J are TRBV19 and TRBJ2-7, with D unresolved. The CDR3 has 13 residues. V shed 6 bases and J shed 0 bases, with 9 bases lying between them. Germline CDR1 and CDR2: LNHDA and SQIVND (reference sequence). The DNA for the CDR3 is TGTGCCAGTAGGAGCCCAAGCTCCTACGAGCAGTACTTC. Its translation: CASRSPSSYEQYF.

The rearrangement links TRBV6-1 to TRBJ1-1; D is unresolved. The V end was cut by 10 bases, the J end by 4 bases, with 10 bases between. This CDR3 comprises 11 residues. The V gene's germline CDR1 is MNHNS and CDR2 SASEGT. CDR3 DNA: TGTGCCACGACACCATTCACTGAAGCTTTCTTT. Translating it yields CATTPFTEAFF.

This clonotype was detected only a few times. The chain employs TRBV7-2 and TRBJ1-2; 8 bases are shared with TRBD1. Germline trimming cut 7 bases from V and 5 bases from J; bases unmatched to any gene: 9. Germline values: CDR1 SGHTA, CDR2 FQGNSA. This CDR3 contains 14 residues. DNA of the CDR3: TGTGCCAGCAAGGTGGGGACAGGCGGGTATGGCTACACCTTC. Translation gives CASKVGTGGYGYTF.

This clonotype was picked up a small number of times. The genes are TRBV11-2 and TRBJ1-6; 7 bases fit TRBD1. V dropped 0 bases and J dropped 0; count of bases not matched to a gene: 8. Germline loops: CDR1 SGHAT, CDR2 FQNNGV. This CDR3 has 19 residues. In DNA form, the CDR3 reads TGTGCCAGCAGCTTAGACCCGACAGGGCCCAGCTCCTATAATTCACCCCTCCACTTT. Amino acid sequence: CASSLDPTGPSSYNSPLHF.

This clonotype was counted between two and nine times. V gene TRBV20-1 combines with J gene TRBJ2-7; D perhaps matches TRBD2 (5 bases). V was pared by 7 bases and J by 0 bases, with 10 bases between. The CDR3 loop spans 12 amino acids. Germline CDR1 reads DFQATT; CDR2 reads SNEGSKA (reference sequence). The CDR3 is CSGTGTSYEQYF. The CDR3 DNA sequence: TGCAGTGGGACGGGAACCTCCTACGAGCAGTACTTC.

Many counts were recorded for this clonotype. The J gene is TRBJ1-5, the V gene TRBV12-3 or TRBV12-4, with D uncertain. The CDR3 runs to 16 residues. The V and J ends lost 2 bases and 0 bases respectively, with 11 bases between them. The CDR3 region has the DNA TGTGCCAGCAGTTTAAGGCAGAAATATAGCAATCAGCCCCAGCATTTT. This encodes CASSLRQKYSNQPQHF.

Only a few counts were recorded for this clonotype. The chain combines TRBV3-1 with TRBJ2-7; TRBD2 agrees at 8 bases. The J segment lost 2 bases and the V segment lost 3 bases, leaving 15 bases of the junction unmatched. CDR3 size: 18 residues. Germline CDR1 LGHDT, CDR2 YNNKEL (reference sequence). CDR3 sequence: CASSHQRGRYSGTYEQYF. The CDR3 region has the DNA TGTGCCAGCAGCCACCAGAGGGGCCGGTATAGCGGGACCTACGAGCAGTACTTC.

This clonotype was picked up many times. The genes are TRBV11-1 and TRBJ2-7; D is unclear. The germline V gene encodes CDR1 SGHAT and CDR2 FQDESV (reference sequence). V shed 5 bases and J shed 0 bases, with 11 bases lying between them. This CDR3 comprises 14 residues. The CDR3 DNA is TGTGCCAGCAGCATCGGGTTAAGCTCCTACGAGCAGTACTTC. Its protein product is CASSIGLSSYEQYF.